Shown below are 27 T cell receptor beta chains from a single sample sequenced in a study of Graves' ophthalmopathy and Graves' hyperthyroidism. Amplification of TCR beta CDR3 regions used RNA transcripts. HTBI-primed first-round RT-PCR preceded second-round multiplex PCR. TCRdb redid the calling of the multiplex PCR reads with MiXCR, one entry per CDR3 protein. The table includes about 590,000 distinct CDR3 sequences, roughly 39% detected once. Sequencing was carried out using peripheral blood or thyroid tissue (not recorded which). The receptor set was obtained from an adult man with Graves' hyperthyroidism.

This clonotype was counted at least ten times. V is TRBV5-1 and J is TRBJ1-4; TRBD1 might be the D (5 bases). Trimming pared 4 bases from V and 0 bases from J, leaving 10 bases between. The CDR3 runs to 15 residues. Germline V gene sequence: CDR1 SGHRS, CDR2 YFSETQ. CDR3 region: CASSGTGTTNEKLFF. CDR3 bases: TGCGCCAGCAGCGGTACAGGAACAACTAATGAAAAACTGTTTTTT.

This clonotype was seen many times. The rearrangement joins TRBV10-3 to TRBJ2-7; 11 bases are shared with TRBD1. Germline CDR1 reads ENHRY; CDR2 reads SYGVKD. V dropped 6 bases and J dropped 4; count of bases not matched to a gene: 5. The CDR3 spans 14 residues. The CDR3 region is CAIRRTGGGYEQYF. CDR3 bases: TGTGCCATCAGAAGGACAGGGGGCGGGTACGAGCAGTACTTC.

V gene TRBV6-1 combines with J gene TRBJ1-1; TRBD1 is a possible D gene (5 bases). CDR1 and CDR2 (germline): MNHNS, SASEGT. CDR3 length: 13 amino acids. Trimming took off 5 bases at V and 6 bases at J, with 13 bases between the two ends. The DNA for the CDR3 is TGTGCCAGCAGTACCCAGGGTGGCGCTGAAGCTTTCTTT. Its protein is CASSTQGGAEAFF.

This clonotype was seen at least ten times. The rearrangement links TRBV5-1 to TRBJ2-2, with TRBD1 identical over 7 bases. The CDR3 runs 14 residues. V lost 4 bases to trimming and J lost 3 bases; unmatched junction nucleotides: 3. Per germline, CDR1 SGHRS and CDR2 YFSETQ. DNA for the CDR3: TGCGCCAGCAGCCACGGGACAGACACCGGGGAGCTGTTTTTT. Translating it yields CASSHGTDTGELFF.

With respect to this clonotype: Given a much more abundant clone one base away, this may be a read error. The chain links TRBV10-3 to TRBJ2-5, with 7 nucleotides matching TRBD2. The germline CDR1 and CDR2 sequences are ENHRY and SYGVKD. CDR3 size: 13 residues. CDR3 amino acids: CASRQLVRETRYF. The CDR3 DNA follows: TGTGCCAGCAGGCAACTAGTGCGGGAGACCCGGTACTTC.

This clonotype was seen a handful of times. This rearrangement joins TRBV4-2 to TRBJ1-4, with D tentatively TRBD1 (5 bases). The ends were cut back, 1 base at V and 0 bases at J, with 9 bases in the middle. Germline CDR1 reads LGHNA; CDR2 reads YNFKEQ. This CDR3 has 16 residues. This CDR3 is CASSQAGTTTNEKLFF. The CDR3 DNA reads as TGTGCCAGCAGCCAAGCTGGGACGACAACTAATGAAAAACTGTTTTTT.

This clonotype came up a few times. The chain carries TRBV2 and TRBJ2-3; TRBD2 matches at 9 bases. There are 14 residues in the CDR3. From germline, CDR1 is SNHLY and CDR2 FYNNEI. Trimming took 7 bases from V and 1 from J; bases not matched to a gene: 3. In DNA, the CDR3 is TGTGCCAGCAAAAAGCGGGGGGGCACAGATACGCAGTATTTT. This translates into CASKKRGGTDTQYF.

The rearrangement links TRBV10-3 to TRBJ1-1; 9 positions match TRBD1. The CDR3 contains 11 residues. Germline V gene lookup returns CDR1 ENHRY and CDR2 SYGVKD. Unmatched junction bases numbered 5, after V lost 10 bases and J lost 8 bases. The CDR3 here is CATQDRGEAFF. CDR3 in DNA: TGTGCCACCCAGGACAGGGGAGAAGCTTTCTTT.

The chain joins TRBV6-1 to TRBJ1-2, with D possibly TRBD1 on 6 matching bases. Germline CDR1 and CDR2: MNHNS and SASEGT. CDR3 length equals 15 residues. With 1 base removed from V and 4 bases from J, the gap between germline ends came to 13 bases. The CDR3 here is CASSEGATGTYGYTF. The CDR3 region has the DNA TGTGCCAGCAGTGAAGGGGCTACAGGGACCTATGGCTACACCTTC.

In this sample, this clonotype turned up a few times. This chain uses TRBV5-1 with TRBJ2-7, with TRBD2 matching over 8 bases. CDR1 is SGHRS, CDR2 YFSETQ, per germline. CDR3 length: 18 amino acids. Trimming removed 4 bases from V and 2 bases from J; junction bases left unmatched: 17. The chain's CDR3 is CASSTSAPGGQLAYEQYF. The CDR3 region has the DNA TGCGCCAGCAGCACGTCAGCCCCGGGGGGGCAGCTAGCCTACGAGCAGTACTTC.

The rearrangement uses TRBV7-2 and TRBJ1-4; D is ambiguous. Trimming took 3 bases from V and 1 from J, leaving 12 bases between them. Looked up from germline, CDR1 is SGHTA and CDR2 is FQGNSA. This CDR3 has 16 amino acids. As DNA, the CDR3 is TGTGCCAGCAGCTTCGGACTATGGGGAACTAATGAAAAACTGTTTTTT. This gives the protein CASSFGLWGTNEKLFF.

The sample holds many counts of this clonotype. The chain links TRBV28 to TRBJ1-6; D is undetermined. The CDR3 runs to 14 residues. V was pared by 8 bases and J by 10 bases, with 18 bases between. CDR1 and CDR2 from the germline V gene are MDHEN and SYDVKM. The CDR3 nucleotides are TGTGCCAGCTACCTTGCGGGGTCAGGCTCACCCCTCCACTTT. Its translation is CASYLAGSGSPLHF.

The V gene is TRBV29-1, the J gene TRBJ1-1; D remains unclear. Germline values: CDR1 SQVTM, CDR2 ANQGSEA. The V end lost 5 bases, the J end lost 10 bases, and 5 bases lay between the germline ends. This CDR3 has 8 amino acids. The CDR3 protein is CSVSGAFF. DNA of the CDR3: TGCAGCGTTAGTGGAGCTTTCTTT.

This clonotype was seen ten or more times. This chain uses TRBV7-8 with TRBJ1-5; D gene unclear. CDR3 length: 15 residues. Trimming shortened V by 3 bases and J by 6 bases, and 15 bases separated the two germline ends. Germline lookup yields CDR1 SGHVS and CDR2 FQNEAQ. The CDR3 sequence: CASSLVGGQGQPQHF. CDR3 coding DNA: TGTGCCAGCAGCTTGGTGGGTGGGCAAGGTCAGCCCCAGCATTTT.

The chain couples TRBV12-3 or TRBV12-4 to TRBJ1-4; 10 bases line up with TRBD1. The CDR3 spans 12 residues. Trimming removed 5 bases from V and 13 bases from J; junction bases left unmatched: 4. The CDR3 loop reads CASSLRDRGLFF. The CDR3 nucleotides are TGTGCCAGCAGTCTCCGGGACAGGGGACTGTTTTTT.

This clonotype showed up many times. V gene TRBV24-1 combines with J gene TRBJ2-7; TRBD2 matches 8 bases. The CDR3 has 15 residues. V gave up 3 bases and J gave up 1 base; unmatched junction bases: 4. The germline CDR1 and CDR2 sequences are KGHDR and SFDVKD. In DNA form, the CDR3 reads TGTGCCACCAGTGATCCCACTAGCGGATCCTACGAGCAGTACTTC. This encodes CATSDPTSGSYEQYF.

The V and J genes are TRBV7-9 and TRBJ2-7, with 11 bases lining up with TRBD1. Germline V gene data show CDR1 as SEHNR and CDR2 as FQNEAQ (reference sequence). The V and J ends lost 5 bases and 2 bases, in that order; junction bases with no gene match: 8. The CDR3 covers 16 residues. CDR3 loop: CASSQGTGGRTYEQYF. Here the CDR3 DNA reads TGTGCCAGCAGCCAAGGGACAGGGGGTAGGACCTACGAGCAGTACTTC.

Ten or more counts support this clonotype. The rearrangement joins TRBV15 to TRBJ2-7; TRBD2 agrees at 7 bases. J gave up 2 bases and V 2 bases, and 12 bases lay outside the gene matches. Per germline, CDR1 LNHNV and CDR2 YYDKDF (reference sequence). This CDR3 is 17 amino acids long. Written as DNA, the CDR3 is TGTGCCACCAGCAGACATCCTACTAGCGAAAAAACCTACGAGCAGTACTTC. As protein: CATSRHPTSEKTYEQYF. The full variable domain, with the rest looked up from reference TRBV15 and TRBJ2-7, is DAMVIQNPRYQVTQFGKPVTLSCSQTLNHNVMYWYQQKSSQAPKLLFHYYDKDFNNEADTPDNFQSRRPNTSFCFLDIRSPGLGDTAMYLCATSRHPTSEKTYEQYFGPGTRLTVT.

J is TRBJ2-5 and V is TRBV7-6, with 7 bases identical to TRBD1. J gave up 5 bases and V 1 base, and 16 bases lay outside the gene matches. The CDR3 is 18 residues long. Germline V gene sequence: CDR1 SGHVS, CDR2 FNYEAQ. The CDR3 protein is CASSLGVGGNPTRETQYF. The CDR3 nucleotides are TGTGCCAGCAGCTTAGGGGTAGGGGGCAATCCAACGAGGGAGACCCAGTACTTC.

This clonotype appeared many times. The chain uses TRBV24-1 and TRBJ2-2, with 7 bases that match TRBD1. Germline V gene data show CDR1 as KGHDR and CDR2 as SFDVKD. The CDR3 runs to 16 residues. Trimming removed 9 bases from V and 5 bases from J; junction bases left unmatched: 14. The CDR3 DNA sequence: TGTGCCACCGGGGATCGACAGGGCGGTCGGACCGGGGAGCTGTTTTTT. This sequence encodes CATGDRQGGRTGELFF.

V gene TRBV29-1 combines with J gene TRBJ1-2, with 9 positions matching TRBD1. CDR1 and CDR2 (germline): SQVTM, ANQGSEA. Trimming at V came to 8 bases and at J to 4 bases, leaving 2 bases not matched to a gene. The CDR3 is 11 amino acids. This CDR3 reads CSWGQGYGYTF. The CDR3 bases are TGCAGCTGGGGACAGGGCTATGGCTACACCTTC.

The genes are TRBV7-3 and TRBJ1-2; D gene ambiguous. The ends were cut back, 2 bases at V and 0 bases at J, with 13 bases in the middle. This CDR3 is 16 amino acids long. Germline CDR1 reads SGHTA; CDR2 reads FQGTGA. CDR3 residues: CASSLDEAATNYGYTF. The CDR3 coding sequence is TGTGCCAGCAGCTTAGACGAGGCAGCGACTAACTATGGCTACACCTTC.

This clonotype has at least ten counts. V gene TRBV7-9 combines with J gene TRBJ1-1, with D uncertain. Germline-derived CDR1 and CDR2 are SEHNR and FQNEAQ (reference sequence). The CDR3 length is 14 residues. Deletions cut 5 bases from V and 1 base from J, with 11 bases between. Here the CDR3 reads CASSPITGNTEAFF. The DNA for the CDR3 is TGTGCCAGCAGCCCCATCACTGGGAACACTGAAGCTTTCTTT. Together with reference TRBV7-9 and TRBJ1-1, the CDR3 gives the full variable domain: DTGVSQNPRHKITKRGQNVTFRCDPISEHNRLYWYRQTLGQGPEFLTYFQNEAQLEKSRLLSDRFSAERPKGSFSTLEIQRTEQGDSAMYLCASSPITGNTEAFFGQGTRLTVV.

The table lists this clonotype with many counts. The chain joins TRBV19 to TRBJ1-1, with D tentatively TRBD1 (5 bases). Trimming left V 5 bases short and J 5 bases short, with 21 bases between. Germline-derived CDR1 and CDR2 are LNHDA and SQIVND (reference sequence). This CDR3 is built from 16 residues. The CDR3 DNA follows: TGTGCCAGTAGTTCCCAGGTTAACAGGTGGGGGACTGAAGCTTTCTTT. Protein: CASSSQVNRWGTEAFF.

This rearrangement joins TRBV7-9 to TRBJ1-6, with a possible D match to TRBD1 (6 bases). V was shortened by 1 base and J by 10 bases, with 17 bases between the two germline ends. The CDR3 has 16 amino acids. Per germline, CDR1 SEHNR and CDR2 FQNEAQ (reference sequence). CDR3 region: CASSLGGRGAGSPLHF. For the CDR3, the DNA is TGTGCCAGCAGCTTAGGAGGGCGGGGGGCTGGATCACCCCTCCACTTT.

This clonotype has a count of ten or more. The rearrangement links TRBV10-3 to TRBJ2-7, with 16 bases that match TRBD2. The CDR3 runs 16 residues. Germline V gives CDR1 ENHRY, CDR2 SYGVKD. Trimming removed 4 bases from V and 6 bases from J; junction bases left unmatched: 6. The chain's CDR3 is CAISAGTSGRAGEQYF. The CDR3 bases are TGTGCCATCAGTGCCGGGACTAGCGGGAGGGCTGGCGAGCAGTACTTC.

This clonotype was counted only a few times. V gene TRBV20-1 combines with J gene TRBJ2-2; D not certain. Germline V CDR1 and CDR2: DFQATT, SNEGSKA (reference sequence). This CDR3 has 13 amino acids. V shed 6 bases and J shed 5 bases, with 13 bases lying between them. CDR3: CSAPLTRTGELFF. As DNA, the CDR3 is TGCAGTGCCCCACTGACCCGAACCGGGGAGCTGTTTTTT.